Each of the 12 T cell receptor beta chains below was sequenced from the same sample in a study of shared T cell receptors in the human thymus. Sequencing was performed with immunoSEQ multiplex PCR; in TCRdb, only in-frame clones are kept and a portion is missing. The sample carries about 500,000 clones, approximately 80% recorded once. The sample was also reused in another study, on human thymus T cells.

Sequencing was performed on thymocytes. The receptors come from a boy under two years old with a congenital heart defect.

The chain has TRBV28 and TRBJ2-7; 7 bases map to TRBD2. The CDR3 totals 14 residues. The germline V gene has CDR1 MDHEN and CDR2 SYDVKM. V lost 6 bases and J lost 2; bases outside the gene matches: 7. CDR3 in amino acids: CASSWGGDPYEQYF. In DNA form, the CDR3 reads TGTGCCAGCAGCTGGGGGGGGGACCCCTACGAGCAGTACTTC. The full variable domain, completed using reference TRBV28 and TRBJ2-7, is DVKVTQSSRYLVKRTGEKVFLECVQDMDHENMFWYRQDPGLGLRLIYFSYDVKMKEKGDIPEGYSVSREKKERFSLILESASTNQTSMYLCASSWGGDPYEQYFGPGTRLTVT.

This chain connects TRBV27 to TRBJ2-3; 7 bases are shared with TRBD1. CDR3 size: 14 residues. Germline V gives CDR1 MNHEY, CDR2 SMNVEV (reference sequence). V trimming: 7 bases; J trimming: 6 bases; junction bases outside the gene matches: 10. CDR3 in amino acids: CASTRAQQGDTQYF. The CDR3, as DNA: TGTGCCAGCACCAGGGCCCAACAGGGGGATACGCAGTATTTT.

This rearrangement joins TRBV27 to TRBJ1-1; the D gene is possibly TRBD1 (5 bases). V lost 5 bases to trimming and J lost 4 bases, with 17 bases between them. Germline V CDR1 and CDR2: MNHEY, SMNVEV (reference sequence). This CDR3 region has 15 residues. CDR3: CASSKITGVVTEAFF. The CDR3 DNA reads as TGTGCCAGCAGTAAAATTACAGGAGTGGTCACTGAAGCTTTCTTT.

The chain combines TRBV30 with TRBJ2-7, with TRBD1 matching over 11 bases. The J segment lost 6 bases and the V segment lost 4 bases, leaving 5 bases of the junction unmatched. CDR3 length: 13 amino acids. CDR1 GTSNPN and CDR2 SVGIG come from the germline V gene (reference sequence). CDR3 residues: CAWKDRGRSEQYF. CDR3 DNA: TGTGCCTGGAAGGACAGGGGGCGAAGCGAGCAGTACTTC.

This chain links TRBV10-2 with TRBJ2-5; 9 bases align to TRBD2. CDR3 length equals 16 residues. With 4 bases clipped from V and 6 bases from J, the junction kept 12 bases outside the gene matches. The germline V gene encodes CDR1 WSHSY and CDR2 SAAADI. The CDR3 region is CASSGVLAGYLKTQYF. In DNA, the CDR3 is TGCGCCAGCAGTGGGGTTCTAGCGGGATATTTGAAGACCCAGTACTTC.

The chain couples TRBV18 to TRBJ2-7; TRBD1 aligns across 8 bases. The junction had 7 bases not matched to a gene; V was cut back by 4 bases and J by 2 bases. The length of the CDR3 is 15 residues. Per germline, CDR1 KGHSH and CDR2 LQKENI. The DNA for the CDR3 is TGTGCCAGCTCACAGGCCAACAGGGGGGCCTACGAGCAGTACTTC. As protein: CASSQANRGAYEQYF.

This clone has more than one count but fewer than ten. The chain is built from TRBV25-1 and TRBJ1-1, with 9 bases fitting TRBD1. Looked up from germline, CDR1 is MGHDK and CDR2 is SYGVNS. The CDR3 is 17 amino acids. V was pared by 3 bases and J by 1 base, with 9 bases of the junction left unmatched. CDR3 in DNA: TGTGCCAGCAGTGATCCGGGACAGGGACTCCAGAACACTGAAGCTTTCTTT. Translated, it gives CASSDPGQGLQNTEAFF.

This clone was detected only once. The V gene is TRBV5-1, the J gene TRBJ1-2, with D possibly TRBD1 on 5 matching bases. V was shortened by 2 bases and J by 8 bases, with 19 bases between the two germline ends. CDR3 length equals 15 residues. Germline values: CDR1 SGHRS, CDR2 YFSETQ. The DNA for the CDR3 is TGCGCCAGCAGCTTTCTCAGGGTAGGCCCTCGCGGCTACACCTTC. This sequence encodes CASSFLRVGPRGYTF.

This clone has more than one count but fewer than ten. The chain couples TRBV4-3 to TRBJ2-1, with TRBD2 matching 11 bases. The germline V gene encodes CDR1 LGHNA and CDR2 YSLEER. The CDR3 contains 22 residues. V gave up 0 bases and J gave up 1 base; unmatched junction bases: 17. CDR3 sequence reads: CASSQDPGTSGARPLSYNEQFF. CDR3 coding DNA: TGCGCCAGCAGCCAAGATCCTGGGACTAGCGGCGCCCGCCCGTTATCCTACAATGAGCAGTTCTTC.

The rearrangement uses TRBV28 and TRBJ2-7; 10 bases line up with TRBD2. CDR1 is MDHEN and CDR2 is SYDVKM in the germline V gene. This CDR3 spans 18 amino acids. V shed 3 bases, J shed 1 base, and the junction held 12 bases outside the gene matches. CDR3 coding DNA: TGTGCCAGCAGTTTCTGGCGAGGTAGCGGGAGGAAGTCCTACGAGCAGTACTTC. This encodes CASSFWRGSGRKSYEQYF.

The count of this clone is one. CDR3 amino acids: CASSMGTENLGGELFF. CDR3 in DNA: TGTGCCAGTAGTATGGGGACAGAAAACCTGGGCGGGGAGCTGTTTTTT. The chain uses TRBV19 and TRBJ2-2, with 7 bases aligning to TRBD1. This CDR3 has 16 amino acids. Unmatched junction bases numbered 11, after V lost 3 bases and J lost 7 bases. CDR1 is LNHDA and CDR2 is SQIVND in the germline V gene (reference sequence).

The rearrangement links TRBV28 to TRBJ2-7; TRBD1 agrees at 10 bases. The CDR3 sequence is 16 residues long. CDR1 and CDR2 from the germline V gene are MDHEN and SYDVKM. Trimming removed 4 bases from V and 4 bases from J; junction bases left unmatched: 10. The DNA for the CDR3 is TGTGCCAGCAGTTCCCCGTTGGTGGACAGGGGGTACGAGCAGTACTTC. It encodes CASSSPLVDRGYEQYF.